The 10 T cell receptor beta chains listed next were all sequenced from one sample in a study of cytomegalovirus exposure and HLA in healthy donors. Data came from immunoSEQ multiplex PCR; TCRdb stores just in-frame clones and leaves some out. The table includes roughly 240,000 clones, around nine tenths detected once. The sequencing sample was made of PBMCs. The receptors were sampled from a man between 18 and 35 years old in good health and CMV-seronegative.

The chain combines TRBV7-9 with TRBJ2-7; a possible D gene is TRBD2 (5 bases). The V gene lost 2 bases and the J gene lost 2 bases, with 10 bases spanning the gap. Germline V gives CDR1 SEHNR, CDR2 FQNEAQ (reference sequence). This CDR3 spans 14 amino acids. The CDR3 loop reads CASSLSFGTYEQYF. Written as DNA, the CDR3 is TGTGCCAGCAGCTTAAGTTTCGGGACCTACGAGCAGTACTTC. The complete variable domain, with remaining parts taken from reference TRBV7-9 and TRBJ2-7, reads DTGVSQNPRHKITKRGQNVTFRCDPISEHNRLYWYRQTLGQGPEFLTYFQNEAQLEKSRLLSDRFSAERPKGSFSTLEIQRTEQGDSAMYLCASSLSFGTYEQYFGPGTRLTVT.

The gene calls are TRBV7-2 and TRBJ2-1; TRBD2 might be the D (6 bases). The CDR3 loop spans 14 amino acids. Trimming pared 3 bases from V and 6 bases from J, leaving 12 bases between. The germline V gene encodes CDR1 SGHTA and CDR2 FQGNSA. In DNA form, the CDR3 reads TGTGCCAGCAGCTTGAGACTAGGCCGCAATGAGCAGTTCTTC. Its protein is CASSLRLGRNEQFF. The full variable domain, rest sourced from reference TRBV7-2 and TRBJ2-1, is GAGVSQSPSNKVTEKGKDVELRCDPISGHTALYWYRQSLGQGLEFLIYFQGNSAPDKSGLPSDRFSAERTGGSVSTLTIQRTQQEDSAVYLCASSLRLGRNEQFFGPGTRLTVL.

The chain combines TRBV28 with TRBJ2-7, with TRBD2 matching over 8 bases. The CDR3 is 13 amino acids. Trimming cost V 7 bases and J 3 bases; bases outside gene matches: 5. Germline CDR1 reads MDHEN; CDR2 reads SYDVKM. CDR3 coding DNA: TGTGCCAGCACTAGCGGGCCAGTCTACGAGCAGTACTTC. It translates to CASTSGPVYEQYF.

V usage is TRBV2 and J usage is TRBJ2-3; D is undetermined. In germline, CDR1 is SNHLY, CDR2 FYNNEI. V lost 2 bases to trimming and J lost 0 bases, with 6 bases between them. The CDR3 runs to 14 residues. CDR3: CASSETVSTDTQYF. The CDR3 bases are TGTGCCAGCAGTGAAACGGTCAGCACAGATACGCAGTATTTT.

J is TRBJ2-7 and V is TRBV4-1; possibly TRBD1 for D (5 bases). The V end was cut by 4 bases, the J end by 2 bases, with 15 bases between. Looked up from germline, CDR1 is MGHRA and CDR2 is YSYEKL. The CDR3 has 15 residues. The CDR3 region has the DNA TGCGCCAGCAGCCGAGCCCAGGGCACGCCCTACGAGCAGTACTTC. Translation: CASSRAQGTPYEQYF.

V gene TRBV6-1 combines with J gene TRBJ2-7, with 7 bases matching TRBD2. The germline V gene encodes CDR1 MNHNS and CDR2 SASEGT. The trim removed 6 bases at V and 11 bases at J, leaving 10 bases unmatched. The CDR3 totals 12 residues. The chain's CDR3 is CASSGLGETEYF. The CDR3 coding sequence is TGTGCCAGCAGCGGACTAGGGGAAACAGAGTACTTC.

J is TRBJ2-7 and V is TRBV7-2, with TRBD2 matching over 9 bases. V dropped 3 bases and J dropped 2; count of bases not matched to a gene: 5. Germline V gene lookup returns CDR1 SGHTA and CDR2 FQGNSA. The CDR3 extends over 15 amino acids. CDR3 loop: CASSLTPSGTYEQYF. Written as DNA, the CDR3 is TGTGCCAGCAGCTTGACCCCTAGCGGGACCTACGAGCAGTACTTC.

The genes are TRBV28 and TRBJ1-2, with D unclear. This CDR3 has 12 residues. In germline, CDR1 is MDHEN, CDR2 SYDVKM. V was shortened by 3 bases and J by 6 bases, with 8 bases between the two germline ends. The CDR3 DNA follows: TGTGCCAGCAGTTTCGGGATCGATGGCTACACCTTC. As protein: CASSFGIDGYTF.

This chain uses TRBV6-5 with TRBJ2-7, with D unresolved. Germline assignment: CDR1 MNHEY and CDR2 SVGAGI. The CDR3 is 12 amino acids. With 6 bases removed from V and 7 bases from J, the gap between germline ends came to 13 bases. The CDR3 sequence is CASRAEVWEQYF. The CDR3 DNA reads TGTGCCAGCAGGGCCGAGGTATGGGAGCAGTACTTC.

The chain couples TRBV6-5 to TRBJ2-7, with 9 bases aligning to TRBD2. Germline assignment: CDR1 MNHEY and CDR2 SVGAGI. J lost 4 bases, V lost 6 bases, and 4 bases had no gene match. This CDR3 is 13 amino acids long. The CDR3: CASRDSGGYEQYF. The CDR3 DNA reads as TGTGCCAGCAGGGATAGCGGGGGTTACGAGCAGTACTTC.